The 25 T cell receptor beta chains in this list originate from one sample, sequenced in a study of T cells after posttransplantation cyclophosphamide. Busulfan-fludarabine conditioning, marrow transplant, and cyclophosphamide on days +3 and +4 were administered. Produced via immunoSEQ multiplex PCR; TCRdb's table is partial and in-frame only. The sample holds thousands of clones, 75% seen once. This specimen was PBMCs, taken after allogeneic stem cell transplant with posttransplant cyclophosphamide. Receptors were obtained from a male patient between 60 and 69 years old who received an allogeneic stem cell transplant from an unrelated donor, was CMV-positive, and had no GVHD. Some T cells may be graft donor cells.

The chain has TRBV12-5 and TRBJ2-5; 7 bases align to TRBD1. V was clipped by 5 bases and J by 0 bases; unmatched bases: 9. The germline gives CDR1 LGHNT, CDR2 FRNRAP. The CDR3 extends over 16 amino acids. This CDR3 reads CASGKTGTQNQETQYF. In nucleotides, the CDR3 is TGTGCTAGTGGTAAGACAGGGACCCAAAACCAAGAGACCCAGTACTTC. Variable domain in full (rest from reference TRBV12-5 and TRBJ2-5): DARVTQTPRHKVTEMGQEVTMRCQPILGHNTVFWYRQTMMQGLELLAYFRNRAPLDDSGMPKDRFSAEMPDATLATLKIQPSEPRDSAVYFCASGKTGTQNQETQYFGPGTRLLVL.

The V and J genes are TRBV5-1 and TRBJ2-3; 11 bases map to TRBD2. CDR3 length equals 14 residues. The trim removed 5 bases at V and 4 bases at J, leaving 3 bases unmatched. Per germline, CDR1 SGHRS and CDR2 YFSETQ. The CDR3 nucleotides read TGCGCCAGCAGTAGCGGGGGGGCACCAGATACGCAGTATTTT. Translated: CASSSGGAPDTQYF.

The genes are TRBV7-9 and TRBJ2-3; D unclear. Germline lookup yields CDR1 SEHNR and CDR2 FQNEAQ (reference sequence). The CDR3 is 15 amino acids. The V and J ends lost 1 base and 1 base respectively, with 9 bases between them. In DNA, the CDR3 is TGTGCCAGCAGCTTAGTTGGCCTTGGCACAGATACGCAGTATTTT. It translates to CASSLVGLGTDTQYF.

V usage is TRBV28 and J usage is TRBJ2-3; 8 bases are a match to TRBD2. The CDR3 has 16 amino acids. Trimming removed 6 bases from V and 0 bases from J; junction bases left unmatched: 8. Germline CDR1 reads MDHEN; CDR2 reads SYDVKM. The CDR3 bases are TGTGCCAGCAGCATCCTTAGCGGGACGAGCACAGATACGCAGTATTTT. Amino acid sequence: CASSILSGTSTDTQYF.

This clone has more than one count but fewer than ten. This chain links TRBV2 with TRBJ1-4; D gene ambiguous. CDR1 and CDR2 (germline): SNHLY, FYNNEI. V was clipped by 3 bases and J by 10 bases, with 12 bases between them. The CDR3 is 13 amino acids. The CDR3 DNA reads TGTGCCAGCAGTGAGGGAGCGTACGGAAAACTGTTTTTT. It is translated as CASSEGAYGKLFF. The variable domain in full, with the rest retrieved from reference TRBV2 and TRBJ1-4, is EPEVTQTPSHQVTQMGQEVILRCVPISNHLYFYWYRQILGQKVEFLVSFYNNEISEKSEIFDDQFSVERPDGSNFTLKIRSTKLEDSAMYFCASSEGAYGKLFFGSGTQLSVL.

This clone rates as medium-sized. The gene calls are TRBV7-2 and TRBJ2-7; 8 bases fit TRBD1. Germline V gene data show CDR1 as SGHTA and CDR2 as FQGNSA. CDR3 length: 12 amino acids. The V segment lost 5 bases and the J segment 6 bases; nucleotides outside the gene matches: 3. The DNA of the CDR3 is TGTGCCAGCAGCATGACAGGGGTCGAGCAGTACTTC. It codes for CASSMTGVEQYF.

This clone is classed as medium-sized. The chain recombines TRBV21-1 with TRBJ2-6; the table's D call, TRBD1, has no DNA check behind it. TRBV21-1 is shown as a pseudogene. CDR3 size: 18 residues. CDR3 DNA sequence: TGTGCCAGCAACACCGGGACAGGGATGCGGTCTGGGGCCAACGTCCTGACTTTC. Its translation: CASNTGTGMRSGANVLTF.

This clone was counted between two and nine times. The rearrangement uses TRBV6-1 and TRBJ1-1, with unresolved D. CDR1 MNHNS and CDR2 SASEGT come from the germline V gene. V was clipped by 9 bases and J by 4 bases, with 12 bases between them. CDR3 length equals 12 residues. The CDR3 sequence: CASGREGTEAFF. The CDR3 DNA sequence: TGTGCCAGTGGACGGGAGGGCACTGAAGCTTTCTTT.

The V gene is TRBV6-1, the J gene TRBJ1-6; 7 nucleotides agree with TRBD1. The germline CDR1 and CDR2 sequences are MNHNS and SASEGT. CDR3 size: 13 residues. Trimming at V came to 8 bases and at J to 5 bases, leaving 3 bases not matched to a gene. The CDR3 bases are TGTGCCAGCGGGACAGACGATAATTCACCCCTCCACTTT. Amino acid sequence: CASGTDDNSPLHF.

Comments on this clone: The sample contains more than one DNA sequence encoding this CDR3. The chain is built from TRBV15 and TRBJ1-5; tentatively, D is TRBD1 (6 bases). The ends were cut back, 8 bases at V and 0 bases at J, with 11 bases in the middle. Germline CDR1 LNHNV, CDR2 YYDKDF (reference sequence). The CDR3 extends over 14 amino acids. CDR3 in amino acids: CATSDSYSNQPQHF. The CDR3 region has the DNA TGTGCCACCTCGGACAGTTATAGCAATCAGCCCCAGCATTTT.

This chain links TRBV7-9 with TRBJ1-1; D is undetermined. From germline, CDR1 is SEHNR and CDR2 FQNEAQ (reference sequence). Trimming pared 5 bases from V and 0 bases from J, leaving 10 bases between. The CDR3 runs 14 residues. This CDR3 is CASSLQALNTEAFF. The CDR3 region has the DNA TGTGCCAGCAGCCTTCAGGCCCTGAACACTGAAGCTTTCTTT.

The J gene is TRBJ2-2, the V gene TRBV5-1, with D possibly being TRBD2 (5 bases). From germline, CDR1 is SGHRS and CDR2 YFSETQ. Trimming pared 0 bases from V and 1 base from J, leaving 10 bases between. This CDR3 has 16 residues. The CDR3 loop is CASSLGAAVNTGELFF. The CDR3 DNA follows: TGCGCCAGCAGCTTGGGCGCAGCGGTGAACACCGGGGAGCTGTTTTTT.

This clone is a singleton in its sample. CDR3 sequence: CASSLLWGPYEQYF. The CDR3 DNA reads as TGTGCCAGCAGCTTACTGTGGGGGCCCTACGAGCAGTACTTC. V and J are TRBV11-3 and TRBJ2-7; D perhaps matches TRBD1 (6 bases). The CDR3 runs to 14 residues. Deletions cut 2 bases from V and 2 bases from J, with 10 bases between. The V gene's germline CDR1 is SGHNT and CDR2 YENEEA.

The CDR3 DNA follows: TGTGCCAGCAGGAATTTTGGCGGTGATAATGAAAAACTGTTTTTT. It specifies CASRNFGGDNEKLFF. This sequence joins TRBV6-1 and TRBJ1-4; D unclear. Trimming left V 6 bases short and J 4 bases short, with 15 bases between. Germline values: CDR1 MNHNS, CDR2 SASEGT. The CDR3 spans 15 residues.

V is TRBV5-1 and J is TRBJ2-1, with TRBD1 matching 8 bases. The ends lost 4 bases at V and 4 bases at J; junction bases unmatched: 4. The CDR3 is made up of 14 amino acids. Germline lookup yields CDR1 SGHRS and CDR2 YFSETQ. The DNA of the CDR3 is TGCGCCAGCAGCGCAAGACAGGGGTACAATGAGCAGTTCTTC. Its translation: CASSARQGYNEQFF.

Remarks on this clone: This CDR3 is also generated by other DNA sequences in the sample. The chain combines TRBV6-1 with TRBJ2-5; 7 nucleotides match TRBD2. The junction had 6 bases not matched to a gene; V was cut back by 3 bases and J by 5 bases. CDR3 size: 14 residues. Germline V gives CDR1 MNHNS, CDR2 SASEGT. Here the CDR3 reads CASSDGGSDETQYF. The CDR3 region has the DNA TGTGCCAGCAGTGACGGGGGGTCGGATGAGACCCAGTACTTC.

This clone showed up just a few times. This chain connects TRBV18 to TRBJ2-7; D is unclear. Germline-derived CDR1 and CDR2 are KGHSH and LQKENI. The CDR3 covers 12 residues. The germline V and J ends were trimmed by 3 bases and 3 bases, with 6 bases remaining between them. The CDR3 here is CASSPASYEQYF. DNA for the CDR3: TGTGCCAGCTCACCGGCCAGCTACGAGCAGTACTTC.

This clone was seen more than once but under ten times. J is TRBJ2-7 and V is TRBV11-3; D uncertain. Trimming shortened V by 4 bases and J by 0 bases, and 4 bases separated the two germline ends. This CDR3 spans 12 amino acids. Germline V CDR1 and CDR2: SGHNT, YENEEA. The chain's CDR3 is CASSSFSYEQYF. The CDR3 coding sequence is TGTGCCAGCAGCTCCTTCTCCTACGAGCAGTACTTC.

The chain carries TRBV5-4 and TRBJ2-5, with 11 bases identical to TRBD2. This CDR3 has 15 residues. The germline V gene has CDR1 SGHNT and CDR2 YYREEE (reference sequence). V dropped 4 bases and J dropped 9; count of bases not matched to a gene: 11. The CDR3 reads CASSVAGGAPSAQYF. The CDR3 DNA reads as TGTGCCAGCAGCGTAGCGGGGGGGGCGCCGTCGGCCCAGTACTTC.

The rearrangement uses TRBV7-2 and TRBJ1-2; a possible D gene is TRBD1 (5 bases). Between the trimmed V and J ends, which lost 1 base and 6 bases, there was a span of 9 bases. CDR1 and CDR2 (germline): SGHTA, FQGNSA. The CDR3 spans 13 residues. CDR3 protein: CASSLGTYDGYTF. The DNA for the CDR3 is TGTGCCAGCAGCTTAGGGACATATGATGGCTACACCTTC.

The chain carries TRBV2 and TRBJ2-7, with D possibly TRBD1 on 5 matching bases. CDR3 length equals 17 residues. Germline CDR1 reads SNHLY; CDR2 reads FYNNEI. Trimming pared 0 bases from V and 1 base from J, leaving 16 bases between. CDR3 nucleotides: TGTGCCAGCAGTGAAGCGCCGAGACAGCACTCGTCCTACGAGCAGTACTTC. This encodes CASSEAPRQHSSYEQYF.

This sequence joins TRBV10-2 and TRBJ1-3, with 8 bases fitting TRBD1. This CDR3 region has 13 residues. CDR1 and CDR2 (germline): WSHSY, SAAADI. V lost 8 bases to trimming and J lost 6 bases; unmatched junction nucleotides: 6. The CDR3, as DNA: TGCGCCAGCGAAGGACAGGGAGAAAACACCATATATTTT. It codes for CASEGQGENTIYF.

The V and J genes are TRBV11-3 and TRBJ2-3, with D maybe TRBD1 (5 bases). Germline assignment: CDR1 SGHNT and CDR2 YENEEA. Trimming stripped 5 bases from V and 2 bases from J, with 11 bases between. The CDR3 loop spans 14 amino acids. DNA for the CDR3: TGTGCCAGCAGCCTAGGACATCCCACAGATACGCAGTATTTT. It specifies CASSLGHPTDTQYF.

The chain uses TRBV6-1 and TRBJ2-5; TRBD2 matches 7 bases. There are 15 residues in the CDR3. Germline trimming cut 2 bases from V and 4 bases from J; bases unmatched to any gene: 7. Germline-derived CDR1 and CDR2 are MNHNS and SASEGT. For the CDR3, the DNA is TGTGCCAGCAGTGAAAGGGGAGGGAGTGGAGAGACCCAGTACTTC. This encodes CASSERGGSGETQYF.

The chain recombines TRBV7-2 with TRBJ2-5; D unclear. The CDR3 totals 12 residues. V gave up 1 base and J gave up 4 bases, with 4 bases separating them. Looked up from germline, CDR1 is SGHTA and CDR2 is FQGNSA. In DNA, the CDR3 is TGTGCCAGCAGCTTAGTCGGAGAGACCCAGTACTTC. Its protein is CASSLVGETQYF.